The entry that follows covers one TCR beta chain sequence. Antigen unknown. TCRdb reprocessed the 5' RACE reads with MiXCR, giving one entry per CDR3 protein. The table includes 100,000 to 120,000 distinct CDR3 sequences, 22% detected once. The data were obtained in a study of T-cell memory formation after mild COVID-19. Notes on the study in general: Cross-reactive memory seemingly joined, as some responding clones were found in pre-infection memory. While clones contracting from day 15 to 85 were balanced between CD4 and CD8, later expanders leaned CD4+.

The V gene's germline CDR1 is SGHVS and CDR2 FNYEAQ. The CDR3 totals 15 residues. The J segment lost 4 bases and the V segment lost 4 bases, leaving 4 bases of the junction unmatched. Sequencing was carried out using PBMCs or a T cell subset sorted from them (not recorded which). The TCR sequence derives from a man between 18 and 35 years old who had mild COVID-19 (a few samples of this study predate the infection). Cell type and time point are not known. The chain has TRBV7-6 and TRBJ2-1, with 10 bases that match TRBD2. The CDR3 loop is CASSSGLAEYNEQFF. CDR3 DNA sequence: TGTGCCAGCAGCTCCGGACTAGCGGAGTACAATGAGCAGTTCTTC.